This T cell receptor (beta chain) was recovered during a study of cytomegalovirus exposure and HLA in healthy donors. Overall study results and limits: A later analysis reportedly found fewer N-insertions in an Asian-associated ancestry cluster than the roughly 730-donor mean. Earlier findings revealed that most TCR beta V segments proved productive either about 87% or about 30% of the time.

PCR used 60 Vbeta primers and 13 Jbeta primers. The data were produced by immunoSEQ multiplex PCR, yet TCRdb's version contains in-frame clones alone and is incomplete. In the table there are over 75,000 clones, over 65% of which are singletons. The CDR3 consists of 13 residues. Germline lookup yields CDR1 LGHNT and CDR2 FRNRAP. Deletions cut 1 base from V and 7 bases from J, with 11 bases between. On this clone itself: Its matching antigen is unknown.

V and J are TRBV12-5 and TRBJ2-7; D is possibly TRBD2 (6 bases). The TCR originated in an older woman in good health and CMV-seronegative. Sequenced: PBMCs. The CDR3 region has the DNA TGTGCTAGTGGTTTGGGGGAGGCGCGGGAGCAGTACTTC. Amino acid sequence: CASGLGEAREQYF.